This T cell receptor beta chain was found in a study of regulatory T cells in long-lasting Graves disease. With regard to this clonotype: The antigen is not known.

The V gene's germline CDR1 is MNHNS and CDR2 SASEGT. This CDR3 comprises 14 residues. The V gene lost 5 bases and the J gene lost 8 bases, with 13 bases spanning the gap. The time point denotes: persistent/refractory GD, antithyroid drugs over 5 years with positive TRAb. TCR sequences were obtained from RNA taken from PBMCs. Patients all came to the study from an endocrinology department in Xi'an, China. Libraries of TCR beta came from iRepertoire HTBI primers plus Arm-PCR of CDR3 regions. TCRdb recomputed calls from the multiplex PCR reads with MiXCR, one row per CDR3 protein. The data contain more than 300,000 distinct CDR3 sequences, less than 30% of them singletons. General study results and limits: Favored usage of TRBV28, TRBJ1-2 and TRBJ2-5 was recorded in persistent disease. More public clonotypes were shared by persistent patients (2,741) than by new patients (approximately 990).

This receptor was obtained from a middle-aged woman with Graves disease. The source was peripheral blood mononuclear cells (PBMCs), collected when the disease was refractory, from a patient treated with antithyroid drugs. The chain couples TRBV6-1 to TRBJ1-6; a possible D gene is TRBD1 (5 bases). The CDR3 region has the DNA TGTGCCAGCAGTACCAACGAGGGGTATTCACCCCTCCACTTT. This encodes CASSTNEGYSPLHF.